One and the same sample provided the 31 T cell receptor beta chains below, sequenced in a study of blood T cell repertoires in COVID-19. Sequencing used immunoSEQ multiplex PCR; TCRdb keeps in-frame clones, though not all of them. The sample lists about 100,000 clones, about nine tenths occurring once. The specimen sequenced was peripheral blood. The receptors here all came from a man aged 50 to 59 with acute or convalescent COVID-19.

This chain joins TRBV24-1 and TRBJ2-1; tentatively, D is TRBD2 (5 bases). CDR1 is KGHDR, CDR2 SFDVKD, per germline. V was cut by 4 bases and J by 8 bases, with 8 bases left in between. CDR3 size: 12 residues. CDR3 nucleotide sequence: TGTGCCACCAGTGACTCGAGGGATGAGCAGTTCTTC. Translated, it gives CATSDSRDEQFF.

This sequence joins TRBV5-1 and TRBJ2-1; 12 bases are shared with TRBD2. Looked up from germline, CDR1 is SGHRS and CDR2 is YFSETQ. The trim removed 4 bases at V and 5 bases at J, leaving 4 bases unmatched. The CDR3 has 15 residues. Here the CDR3 reads CASSLTSGGHNEQFF. CDR3 DNA sequence: TGCGCCAGCAGCCTGACTAGCGGGGGCCACAATGAGCAGTTCTTC.

This rearrangement joins TRBV18 to TRBJ2-5; 7 nucleotides agree with TRBD1. In germline, CDR1 is KGHSH, CDR2 LQKENI. V shed 2 bases, J shed 4 bases, and the junction held 4 bases outside the gene matches. The CDR3 consists of 14 residues. The CDR3 bases are TGTGCCAGCTCACCAATCCCAGGGGGAGAGACCCAGTACTTC. Protein product: CASSPIPGGETQYF. The full variable domain, rest sourced from reference TRBV18 and TRBJ2-5, is NAGVMQNPRHLVRRRGQEARLRCSPMKGHSHVYWYRQLPEEGLKFMVYLQKENIIDESGMPKERFSAEFPKEGPSILRIQQVVRGDSAAYFCASSPIPGGETQYFGPGTRLLVL.

The chain combines TRBV5-1 with TRBJ1-2; maybe TRBD1 (6 bases). Trimming shortened V by 3 bases and J by 8 bases, and 23 bases separated the two germline ends. The CDR3 has 16 amino acids. CDR1 and CDR2 (germline): SGHRS, YFSETQ. CDR3 DNA: TGCGCCAGCAGCTCCAACCGGGACATAAACTCCTGGGGCTACACCTTC. This translates into CASSSNRDINSWGYTF.

The chain couples TRBV7-3 to TRBJ2-3; TRBD2 is a possible D gene (5 bases). The germline V gene encodes CDR1 SGHTA and CDR2 FQGTGA. V lost 2 bases to trimming and J lost 2 bases, with 14 bases between them. CDR3 length: 16 residues. CDR3 sequence: CASSLWPNGDTDTQYF. CDR3 nucleotides: TGTGCCAGCAGCTTATGGCCAAACGGGGACACAGATACGCAGTATTTT.

V and J are TRBV5-4 and TRBJ1-3; D uncertain. The V end was cut by 2 bases, the J end by 0 bases, with 9 bases between. CDR3 length: 15 residues. From germline, CDR1 is SGHNT and CDR2 YYREEE (reference sequence). CDR3: CASSLPTPSGNTIYF. In DNA form, the CDR3 reads TGTGCCAGCAGCTTACCGACTCCCTCTGGAAACACCATATATTTT.

The gene calls are TRBV6-6 and TRBJ2-7, with 10 bases lining up with TRBD1. Germline V gene lookup returns CDR1 MNHNY and CDR2 SVGAGI (reference sequence). The junction had 7 bases not matched to a gene; V was cut back by 5 bases and J by 9 bases. The CDR3 consists of 13 residues. The CDR3 nucleotides read TGTGCCAGCAGTGCCCAGGACAGGGGGGCGCAGTACTTC. Its translation: CASSAQDRGAQYF.

The chain joins TRBV9 to TRBJ2-1; TRBD2 might be the D (5 bases). In germline, CDR1 is SGDLS, CDR2 YYNGEE. Trimming stripped 5 bases from V and 7 bases from J, with 22 bases between. CDR3 length equals 16 residues. The CDR3 protein is CASSLSSREGWNEQFF. Here the CDR3 DNA reads TGTGCCAGCAGTCTCTCGTCGAGGGAAGGATGGAATGAGCAGTTCTTC. Based on the CDR3 plus reference TRBV9 and TRBJ2-1, the full variable domain is DSGVTQTPKHLITATGQRVTLRCSPRSGDLSVYWYQQSLDQGLQFLIQYYNGEERAKGNILERFSAQQFPDLHSELNLSSLELGDSALYFCASSLSSREGWNEQFFGPGTRLTVL.

V gene TRBV19 combines with J gene TRBJ2-1, with D possibly TRBD1 on 7 matching bases. The CDR3 loop spans 12 amino acids. CDR1 is LNHDA, CDR2 SQIVND, per germline (reference sequence). V dropped 6 bases and J dropped 15 bases, with 18 bases sitting between them. CDR3 in DNA: TGTGCCAGTAGGAGAACGCTGCAGGGGGGGTTCTTC. This codes for CASRRTLQGGFF.

The chain joins TRBV7-8 to TRBJ1-3, with 8 bases fitting TRBD1. Trimming cost V 2 bases and J 4 bases; bases outside gene matches: 10. The CDR3 runs to 17 residues. Germline CDR1 reads SGHVS; CDR2 reads FQNEAQ. DNA for the CDR3: TGTGCCAGCAGCTTACCTCCGGACAGGGTGGTCGGAAACACCATATATTTT. This gives the protein CASSLPPDRVVGNTIYF.

The V gene is TRBV12-3 or TRBV12-4, the J gene TRBJ2-7; D remains unclear. Trimming cost V 5 bases and J 4 bases, with 12 bases left between them. The CDR3 sequence is 13 residues long. The CDR3 spells CASSRRDSYEQYF. The CDR3 DNA reads as TGTGCCAGCAGTCGACGAGACTCGTACGAGCAGTACTTC.

This chain links TRBV11-3 with TRBJ1-2; 7 positions agree with TRBD1. With V trimmed by 1 base and J by 5 bases, 1 base remained unmatched. Germline CDR1 SGHNT, CDR2 YENEEA. The CDR3 runs 13 residues. The CDR3 here is CASSLAQGYGYTF. The CDR3 nucleotides read TGTGCCAGCAGCTTAGCACAGGGGTATGGCTACACCTTC.

CDR3 nucleotides: TGTGCCAGCAGCAATCACAGGCTTGTGAACACTGAAGCTTTCTTT. It codes for CASSNHRLVNTEAFF. The rearrangement joins TRBV6-2 or TRBV6-3 to TRBJ1-1; a possible D gene is TRBD1 (5 bases). V was cut by 6 bases and J by 0 bases, with 14 bases left in between. This CDR3 has 15 residues. CDR1 and CDR2 from the germline V gene are MNHEY and SVGEGT.

The chain has TRBV13 and TRBJ1-6; TRBD1 aligns across 7 bases. Germline assignment: CDR1 PRHDT and CDR2 FYEKMQ (reference sequence). The V and J ends lost 2 bases and 5 bases, in that order; junction bases with no gene match: 6. This CDR3 has 16 amino acids. CDR3 nucleotides: TGTGCCAGCAGCTTAACAGAGGGACAGAATAATTCACCCCTCCACTTT. It codes for CASSLTEGQNNSPLHF.

The chain has TRBV25-1 and TRBJ1-1, with D unresolved. This CDR3 contains 13 residues. Between the trimmed V and J ends, which lost 4 bases and 5 bases, there was a span of 11 bases. Looked up from germline, CDR1 is MGHDK and CDR2 is SYGVNS. CDR3 nucleotide sequence: TGTGCCAGCAGTGTACCGGGGAGTACTGAAGCTTTCTTT. Translating it yields CASSVPGSTEAFF.

The chain couples TRBV6-2 or TRBV6-3 to TRBJ1-1; D possibly corresponds to TRBD1 (6 bases). The CDR3 consists of 14 residues. The V end lost 6 bases, the J end lost 1 base, and 12 bases lay between the germline ends. The V gene's germline CDR1 is MNHEY and CDR2 SVGEGT. The CDR3 sequence is CASSPSDRNTEAFF. The CDR3 nucleotides read TGTGCCAGCAGCCCCTCGGACAGGAACACTGAAGCTTTCTTT.

V gene TRBV12-5 combines with J gene TRBJ1-3; 7 bases align to TRBD1. The CDR3 runs to 17 residues. CDR1 and CDR2 (germline): LGHNT, FRNRAP. Trimming removed 6 bases from V and 0 bases from J; junction bases left unmatched: 11. CDR3 sequence (DNA): TGTGCTAGTGGCCCTAGGGACAGCTACAACTCTGGAAACACCATATATTTT. It is translated as CASGPRDSYNSGNTIYF.

This clone was observed a single time. In DNA, the CDR3 is TGTGCCTGGAGAGCACCTTCCTCTGGAAACACCATATATTTT. Translation: CAWRAPSSGNTIYF. V is TRBV30 and J is TRBJ1-3; D not certain. The CDR3 loop spans 14 amino acids. V was cut by 3 bases and J by 0 bases, with 9 bases left in between. Germline V lookup: CDR1 GTSNPN, CDR2 SVGIG (reference sequence).

The J gene is TRBJ1-3, the V gene TRBV9, with D unclear. Trimming removed 0 bases from V and 0 bases from J, with 10 bases in between. Per the germline V gene, CDR1 is SGDLS and CDR2 is YYNGEE. CDR3 length: 16 amino acids. The CDR3 nucleotides read TGTGCCAGCAGCGTAGGCCAGGTTAGCTCTGGAAACACCATATATTTT. It translates to CASSVGQVSSGNTIYF.

V and J are TRBV2 and TRBJ2-1; D is possibly TRBD1 (5 bases). CDR3 length: 16 residues. The V gene's germline CDR1 is SNHLY and CDR2 FYNNEI. V gave up 8 bases and J gave up 0 bases, with 17 bases separating them. As DNA, the CDR3 is TGTGCCAGCGTAGGACAAGTCCGCAGCTCCTACAATGAGCAGTTCTTC. It yields the protein CASVGQVRSSYNEQFF.

The rearrangement uses TRBV28 and TRBJ1-1; D is unresolved. The germline V gene encodes CDR1 MDHEN and CDR2 SYDVKM. The CDR3 extends over 13 amino acids. Trimming took off 1 base at V and 1 base at J, with 4 bases between the two ends. Written as DNA, the CDR3 is TGTGCCAGCAGTTTATCGTGGAACACTGAAGCTTTCTTT. It specifies CASSLSWNTEAFF.

V gene TRBV24-1 combines with J gene TRBJ2-2; D remains unclear. Deletions cut 3 bases from V and 2 bases from J, with 9 bases between. This CDR3 has 15 residues. From germline, CDR1 is KGHDR and CDR2 SFDVKD. CDR3 protein: CATSDAAANTGELFF. The CDR3 DNA follows: TGTGCCACCAGTGATGCGGCAGCCAACACCGGGGAGCTGTTTTTT.

V gene TRBV12-5 combines with J gene TRBJ1-2; D is uncertain. Germline V gene data show CDR1 as LGHNT and CDR2 as FRNRAP. This CDR3 has 13 amino acids. Between the trimmed V and J ends, which lost 7 bases and 4 bases, there was a span of 13 bases. Written as DNA, the CDR3 is TGTGCTAGTGCCCCGGTGGGCTCCTATGGCTACACCTTC. Protein product: CASAPVGSYGYTF. Full variable domain (remainder filled in from reference TRBV12-5 and TRBJ1-2): DARVTQTPRHKVTEMGQEVTMRCQPILGHNTVFWYRQTMMQGLELLAYFRNRAPLDDSGMPKDRFSAEMPDATLATLKIQPSEPRDSAVYFCASAPVGSYGYTFGSGTRLTVV.

This rearrangement joins TRBV29-1 to TRBJ1-2; 10 positions match TRBD1. Unmatched junction bases numbered 2, after V lost 2 bases and J lost 2 bases. Per the germline V gene, CDR1 is SQVTM and CDR2 is ANQGSEA. This CDR3 has 14 residues. The CDR3 coding sequence is TGCAGCGTTGAAACGACAGGGGGCAACTATGGCTACACCTTC. Encoded protein: CSVETTGGNYGYTF. Together with reference TRBV29-1 and TRBJ1-2, the CDR3 gives the full variable domain: SAVISQKPSRDICQRGTSLTIQCQVDSQVTMMFWYRQQPGQSLTLIATANQGSEATYESGFVIDKFPISRPNLTFSTLTVSNMSPEDSSIYLCSVETTGGNYGYTFGSGTRLTVV.

The rearrangement links TRBV11-3 to TRBJ2-1; 10 nucleotides align to TRBD2. CDR1 and CDR2 (germline): SGHNT, YENEEA. The CDR3 sequence is 16 residues long. V trimming: 5 bases; J trimming: 2 bases; junction bases outside the gene matches: 6. CDR3 amino acids: CASSAYSGGAYNEQFF. CDR3 coding DNA: TGTGCCAGCAGCGCCTACAGCGGGGGGGCCTACAATGAGCAGTTCTTC.

The CDR3, as DNA: TGTGCCAGCAGCTTAGCTGCTAGCGGGCCGGGGACCGAGCAGTTCTTC. Translation: CASSLAASGPGTEQFF. The chain combines TRBV11-3 with TRBJ2-1; TRBD2 aligns across 8 bases. Per the germline V gene, CDR1 is SGHNT and CDR2 is YENEEA. Unmatched junction bases numbered 12, after V lost 1 base and J lost 10 bases. CDR3 length equals 16 residues.

Points on this clone: Other DNA sequences in the sample encode the same CDR3. For the CDR3, the DNA is TGTGCCAGCACGGGACACTACGAGCAGTACTTC. Translating gives CASTGHYEQYF. The V call is TRBV6-5, the J call TRBJ2-7, with a possible D match to TRBD1 (6 bases). The CDR3 is 11 amino acids. The germline V and J ends were trimmed by 7 bases and 3 bases, with 7 bases remaining between them. Germline values: CDR1 MNHEY, CDR2 SVGAGI.

The genes are TRBV10-1 and TRBJ2-1, with 7 bases matching TRBD1. CDR3 length equals 14 residues. Trimming took 7 bases from V and 4 from J; bases not matched to a gene: 7. Germline V lookup: CDR1 WNHNN, CDR2 SYGVQD (reference sequence). CDR3 in DNA: TGCGCCAGCATGGGGGACAGAGAATACAATGAGCAGTTCTTC. Residues: CASMGDREYNEQFF.

By frequency in the sample, this clone is medium-sized. The rearrangement links TRBV25-1 to TRBJ2-7, with 10 bases lining up with TRBD1. Trimming removed 2 bases from V and 0 bases from J; junction bases left unmatched: 10. The CDR3 runs 18 residues. Per germline, CDR1 MGHDK and CDR2 SYGVNS. The CDR3 spells CASSEMYLGTGVSYEQYF. The CDR3 DNA is TGTGCCAGCAGTGAAATGTATTTAGGGACAGGGGTCTCCTACGAGCAGTACTTC.

The chain carries TRBV5-1 and TRBJ2-1; the D gene is possibly TRBD2 (6 bases). Trimming stripped 1 base from V and 9 bases from J, with 17 bases between. The CDR3 is made up of 15 amino acids. Per the germline V gene, CDR1 is SGHRS and CDR2 is YFSETQ. CDR3 protein: CASSLRQDYNGEQFF. The CDR3 DNA sequence: TGCGCCAGCAGCTTGCGCCAGGACTATAACGGTGAGCAGTTCTTC.

The rearrangement links TRBV29-1 to TRBJ2-1, with D tentatively TRBD2 (7 bases). This CDR3 spans 11 amino acids. Trimming stripped 7 bases from V and 10 bases from J, with 14 bases between. Per the germline V gene, CDR1 is SQVTM and CDR2 is ANQGSEA. The DNA of the CDR3 is TGCAGCGCTATCGGCGGGGGCGAGCAGTTCTTC. It is translated as CSAIGGGEQFF.